This TCR beta chain was found in a study of control samples from healthy donors and cancer patients. The CDR3 length is 14 residues. V shed 7 bases and J 4 bases; nucleotides not matched to a gene: 9. CDR1 SNHLY and CDR2 FYNNEI come from the germline V gene. Method: immunoSEQ multiplex PCR; TCRdb's copy keeps in-frame clones and lacks some. The data show some 71,000 clones, 90% seen once. The TCR sequence derives from a woman aged 50 to 65 with colorectal cancer. V and J are TRBV2 and TRBJ2-5; 7 bases match TRBD1. Sequencing was done on a sample of PBMCs. The CDR3 loop reads CASIRYRGGETQYF. The CDR3 coding sequence is TGTGCCAGCATCCGTTACAGGGGCGGAGAGACCCAGTACTTC. The variable domain in full, completed from reference TRBV2 and TRBJ2-5, reads EPEVTQTPSHQVTQMGQEVILRCVPISNHLYFYWYRQILGQKVEFLVSFYNNEISEKSEIFDDQFSVERPDGSNFTLKIRSTKLEDSAMYFCASIRYRGGETQYFGPGTRLLVL.